This T cell receptor beta chain was sequenced during a study of blood T cell repertoires in COVID-19. Whole-study context: There were acute and convalescent COVID-19 samples, and they came from the United States, Italy and Spain.

TCRdb's copy holds only in-frame clones and misses some; the assay was immunoSEQ multiplex PCR. The sample shows about 30,000 clones, about 83% of them seen only once. Germline V gives CDR1 MNHEY, CDR2 SMNVEV (reference sequence). The CDR3 is 15 amino acids. The ends lost 5 bases at V and 4 bases at J; junction bases unmatched: 7. Sequencing was carried out using peripheral blood. The source is a human donor in a cohort sampled during active COVID-19. The chain recombines TRBV27 with TRBJ2-5; the match to TRBD2 covers 10 bases. This CDR3 reads CASSATRLAGETQYF. The CDR3 nucleotides read TGTGCCAGCAGTGCCACTAGACTAGCGGGAGAGACCCAGTACTTC.